This entry lists 29 T cell receptor beta chains sequenced from one sample in a study of regulatory T cells in long-lasting Graves disease. The time point is: persistent/refractory GD, antithyroid drugs over 5 years with positive TRAb. There was RNA extracted from PBMCs, and the TCR library was made from it. Building of the TCR beta libraries involved iRepertoire HTBI primers and Arm-PCR of CDR3 regions. TCRdb used MiXCR to reprocess the multiplex PCR reads, holding one entry per CDR3 protein. The table records approximately 290,000 distinct CDR3 sequences, 22% of them present only once. The sequenced sample was peripheral blood mononuclear cells (PBMCs), obtained when the disease was refractory, from a patient treated with antithyroid drugs. The receptor set was obtained from a female donor with Graves disease.

This clonotype was recorded many times. The chain employs TRBV28 and TRBJ2-7; 9 bases line up with TRBD1. The ends lost 4 bases at V and 2 bases at J; junction bases unmatched: 3. CDR1 is MDHEN and CDR2 is SYDVKM in the germline V gene. The CDR3 has 14 residues. The CDR3 protein is CASSSGQGPYEQYF. The CDR3 DNA is TGTGCCAGCAGTTCGGGACAGGGACCCTACGAGCAGTACTTC.

Comments on this clonotype: Just one base apart from a much larger clone, this may be a read error. The chain carries TRBV5-4 and TRBJ1-2; D may be TRBD1 (6 bases). CDR1 SGHNT and CDR2 YYREEE come from the germline V gene (reference sequence). This CDR3 comprises 14 residues. The CDR3 region has the DNA TGTGCCAGCAGCTTGATGGGGGCGGACTATGGCTGCACCTTC. It is translated as CASSLMGADYGCTF.

This chain links TRBV15 with TRBJ1-2; D remains unclear. CDR1 LNHNV and CDR2 YYDKDF come from the germline V gene (reference sequence). The CDR3 sequence is 13 residues long. The germline V and J ends were trimmed by 2 bases and 6 bases, with 10 bases remaining between them. The chain's CDR3 is CATSRPPFDGYTF. The CDR3 DNA reads as TGTGCCACCAGCAGACCTCCTTTCGATGGCTACACCTTC. The full variable domain, completed using reference TRBV15 and TRBJ1-2, is DAMVIQNPRYQVTQFGKPVTLSCSQTLNHNVMYWYQQKSSQAPKLLFHYYDKDFNNEADTPDNFQSRRPNTSFCFLDIRSPGLGDTAMYLCATSRPPFDGYTFGSGTRLTVV.

The rearrangement links TRBV30 to TRBJ2-6; D unresolved. From germline, CDR1 is GTSNPN and CDR2 SVGIG (reference sequence). V lost 5 bases to trimming and J lost 2 bases, with 10 bases between them. The CDR3 covers 14 residues. In nucleotides, the CDR3 is TGTGCCTGGGACTCTGGAGCTGGGGCCAACGTCCTGACTTTC. This encodes CAWDSGAGANVLTF.

This clonotype has a handful of counts. V and J are TRBV20-1 and TRBJ1-4; possibly TRBD1 for D (5 bases). V was pared by 4 bases and J by 7 bases, with 13 bases between. The germline CDR1 and CDR2 sequences are DFQATT and SNEGSKA (reference sequence). This CDR3 comprises 13 residues. The CDR3 bases are TGCAGTGCTACCCACGGGACGTCTGAAAAACTGTTTTTT. Encoded protein: CSATHGTSEKLFF.

The V call is TRBV20-1, the J call TRBJ1-6; 8 nucleotides line up with TRBD1. Germline lookup yields CDR1 DFQATT and CDR2 SNEGSKA (reference sequence). Germline trimming cut 6 bases from V and 6 bases from J; bases unmatched to any gene: 4. The CDR3 sequence is 13 residues long. CDR3 nucleotide sequence: TGCAGTGCCCAGGACAGGGCTAATTCACCCCTCCACTTT. Its translation is CSAQDRANSPLHF.

Note on this clonotype: With a much larger clone just one base away, this may be a read error. The chain carries TRBV11-2 and TRBJ2-4, with D possibly TRBD2 on 6 matching bases. CDR3 length: 14 amino acids. Germline CDR1 and CDR2: SGHAT and FQNNGV. CDR3 in DNA: TGTGCCACCAGCGCCGGGGGTGGGGAAAACATTCAGTACTTC. Its protein is CATSAGGGENIQYF.

This clonotype was observed a handful of times. The chain combines TRBV19 with TRBJ1-1, with D uncertain. V was pared by 3 bases and J by 0 bases, with 11 bases between. The germline gives CDR1 LNHDA, CDR2 SQIVND (reference sequence). CDR3 length equals 15 residues. The CDR3 spells CASSMVQLMNTEAFF. Here the CDR3 DNA reads TGTGCCAGTAGTATGGTACAGCTGATGAACACTGAAGCTTTCTTT.

This clonotype was detected ten times or more. CDR3 bases: TGTGCCAGCAGGGGACCGGGACAGGGGAGTGAGACCCAGTACTTC. Its translation: CASRGPGQGSETQYF. The chain employs TRBV28 and TRBJ2-5, with TRBD1 identical over 10 bases. The V gene's germline CDR1 is MDHEN and CDR2 SYDVKM. CDR3 size: 15 residues. V shed 6 bases, J shed 5 bases, and the junction held 9 bases outside the gene matches.

This clonotype was observed a handful of times. The DNA for the CDR3 is TGTGCCAGCAGCTTAGATAGGGGTGAAAAACTGTTTTTT. Residues: CASSLDRGEKLFF. This chain joins TRBV11-2 and TRBJ1-4, with D possibly being TRBD1 (5 bases). Trimming stripped 0 bases from V and 7 bases from J, with 6 bases between. This CDR3 contains 13 residues. Looked up from germline, CDR1 is SGHAT and CDR2 is FQNNGV.

This clonotype was detected only a few times. This chain joins TRBV4-3 and TRBJ2-2, with D maybe TRBD1 (6 bases). The V end lost 4 bases, the J end lost 2 bases, and 11 bases lay between the germline ends. Germline V CDR1 and CDR2: LGHNA, YSLEER. The length of the CDR3 is 15 residues. The CDR3 coding sequence is TGCGCCAGCAGCCCTTGGACAGTCAACACCGGGGAGCTGTTTTTT. It is translated as CASSPWTVNTGELFF.

This chain connects TRBV28 to TRBJ2-2, with 10 bases fitting TRBD2. The CDR3 totals 17 residues. The germline gives CDR1 MDHEN, CDR2 SYDVKM. Losses at the gene ends were 4 bases for V and 5 bases for J; bases not matched to a gene: 10. The CDR3: CASSSVSGRYGTGELFF. The CDR3 nucleotides are TGTGCCAGCAGTTCTGTTAGCGGGAGGTATGGAACCGGGGAGCTGTTTTTT.

This chain joins TRBV6-1 and TRBJ1-1; D unresolved. V was shortened by 8 bases and J by 3 bases, with 16 bases between the two germline ends. Per germline, CDR1 MNHNS and CDR2 SASEGT. CDR3 length equals 14 residues. The CDR3 nucleotides are TGTGCCAGCCGGTGGGGTGAAGAGGACACTGAAGCTTTCTTT. Translation gives CASRWGEEDTEAFF.

The table lists this clonotype with many counts. The chain combines TRBV28 with TRBJ2-7; TRBD2 might be the D (5 bases). The CDR3 is 15 residues long. V was trimmed by 4 bases and J by 0 bases, leaving 13 bases between them. The germline gives CDR1 MDHEN, CDR2 SYDVKM. The CDR3 region has the DNA TGTGCCAGCAGTTCTCGAGCGGTGAGCTCCTACGAGCAGTACTTC. Amino acids: CASSSRAVSSYEQYF.

This clonotype was recorded at least ten times. V is TRBV11-2 and J is TRBJ2-7; TRBD2 aligns across 13 bases. The trim removed 5 bases at V and 2 bases at J, leaving 18 bases unmatched. CDR3 length equals 20 residues. Germline V lookup: CDR1 SGHAT, CDR2 FQNNGV. CDR3 coding DNA: TGTGCCAGCAGCCCGTTTCCCACGGGACTAGCGGGGAACCTAACCTACGAGCAGTACTTC. This codes for CASSPFPTGLAGNLTYEQYF.

The J gene is TRBJ1-6, the V gene TRBV28, with TRBD1 as a possible D gene (5 bases). The CDR3 extends over 16 amino acids. The V gene lost 3 bases and the J gene lost 9 bases, with 18 bases spanning the gap. Per the germline V gene, CDR1 is MDHEN and CDR2 is SYDVKM. CDR3 sequence: CASSLELQGPVSPLHF. CDR3 DNA: TGTGCCAGCAGTTTGGAGCTCCAGGGTCCGGTTTCACCCCTCCACTTT.

This clonotype was recorded at least ten times. The chain couples TRBV29-1 to TRBJ2-7; D may be TRBD2 (5 bases). The germline V and J ends were trimmed by 3 bases and 1 base, with 13 bases remaining between them. CDR3 length: 14 amino acids. Germline-derived CDR1 and CDR2 are SQVTM and ANQGSEA. CDR3 loop: CSVEESGTSYEQYF. CDR3 in DNA: TGCAGCGTTGAGGAAAGCGGTACTTCCTACGAGCAGTACTTC.

At least ten counts were recorded for this clonotype. The chain recombines TRBV2 with TRBJ1-1, with D possibly being TRBD1 (5 bases). Trimming removed 2 bases from V and 3 bases from J, with 10 bases in between. The CDR3 is 14 residues long. In germline, CDR1 is SNHLY, CDR2 FYNNEI. The CDR3 region has the DNA TGTGCCAGCAGTGAATCCGGGGCTTACACTGAAGCTTTCTTT. As protein: CASSESGAYTEAFF.

The J gene is TRBJ2-1, the V gene TRBV20-1; TRBD1 is a possible D gene (6 bases). The CDR3 is 14 residues long. The germline V gene has CDR1 DFQATT and CDR2 SNEGSKA (reference sequence). Between the trimmed V and J ends, which lost 3 bases and 3 bases, there was a span of 12 bases. The CDR3, as DNA: TGCAGTGCTAGCCCGGGACAAAGCTACAATGAGCAGTTCTTC. Amino acid sequence: CSASPGQSYNEQFF.

This clonotype showed up many times. J is TRBJ1-5 and V is TRBV12-3 or TRBV12-4; D gene unclear. Trimming stripped 3 bases from V and 6 bases from J, with 6 bases between. CDR3 length: 12 residues. The CDR3 sequence is CASSLDGQPQHF. CDR3 nucleotide sequence: TGTGCCAGCAGTTTGGATGGTCAGCCCCAGCATTTT.

The genes are TRBV5-8 and TRBJ1-6, with D maybe TRBD1 (5 bases). This CDR3 has 14 amino acids. Trimming took 2 bases from V and 10 from J, leaving 13 bases between them. Germline CDR1 and CDR2: SGHTS and YDEGEE. CDR3 DNA sequence: TGTGCCAGCAGCTTATACGGGACTCCATCACCCCTCCACTTT. Protein sequence: CASSLYGTPSPLHF.

As for this clonotype: A much larger clone differs by one base, so this may be a read error. The chain links TRBV28 to TRBJ1-2; D remains unclear. With 8 bases removed from V and 4 bases from J, the gap between germline ends came to 17 bases. The CDR3 spans 14 residues. Germline lookup yields CDR1 MDHEN and CDR2 SYDVKM. CDR3 sequence (DNA): TGTGCCAGCGGCCAAGACATTGACCTCTATGGCTACACCTTC. This translates into CASGQDIDLYGYTF.

At least ten counts were recorded for this clonotype. The chain couples TRBV28 to TRBJ2-7; D gene ambiguous. Trimming shortened V by 4 bases and J by 2 bases, and 12 bases separated the two germline ends. This CDR3 contains 14 residues. Germline values: CDR1 MDHEN, CDR2 SYDVKM. CDR3: CASSSQLPAYEQYF. The CDR3 DNA reads TGTGCCAGCAGTTCTCAGTTGCCGGCCTACGAGCAGTACTTC.

The chain has TRBV2 and TRBJ1-4, with TRBD1 as a possible D gene (6 bases). V lost 5 bases and J 2 bases, leaving 15 bases between the germline ends. Germline V gene lookup returns CDR1 SNHLY and CDR2 FYNNEI. The CDR3 extends over 16 amino acids. CDR3 sequence (DNA): TGTGCCAGCAGTATCCCGGGGGCAGGGACTAATGAAAAACTGTTTTTT. Translating it yields CASSIPGAGTNEKLFF.

This clonotype showed up many times. The chain joins TRBV2 to TRBJ1-1; a weak D match, TRBD1 (6 bases). The CDR3 consists of 16 residues. From germline, CDR1 is SNHLY and CDR2 FYNNEI. The V and J ends lost 4 bases and 6 bases respectively, with 21 bases between them. This CDR3 is CASSGPLLIQGSEAFF. CDR3 bases: TGTGCCAGCAGTGGCCCCCTACTCATACAGGGCTCTGAAGCTTTCTTT. Full variable domain (rest looked up from reference TRBV2 and TRBJ1-1): EPEVTQTPSHQVTQMGQEVILRCVPISNHLYFYWYRQILGQKVEFLVSFYNNEISEKSEIFDDQFSVERPDGSNFTLKIRSTKLEDSAMYFCASSGPLLIQGSEAFFGQGTRLTVV.

The chain has TRBV25-1 and TRBJ2-2; D may be TRBD1 (6 bases). Trimming pared 7 bases from V and 5 bases from J, leaving 11 bases between. The germline gives CDR1 MGHDK, CDR2 SYGVNS. This CDR3 has 13 residues. CDR3 amino acids: CASTKGGTGELFF. CDR3 DNA: TGTGCCAGCACCAAAGGGGGTACCGGGGAGCTGTTTTTT.

In this sample, this clonotype turned up many times. This rearrangement joins TRBV12-3 or TRBV12-4 to TRBJ1-1, with D hard to call. V lost 2 bases and J 3 bases, leaving 7 bases between the germline ends. This CDR3 contains 13 residues. The CDR3 sequence: CASSLNSDTEAFF. In nucleotides, the CDR3 is TGTGCCAGCAGTTTAAATTCTGACACTGAAGCTTTCTTT.

The V call is TRBV5-1, the J call TRBJ2-5, with D perhaps TRBD1 or TRBD2 (5 bases each). CDR3 length: 16 amino acids. Trimming left V 2 bases short and J 2 bases short, with 16 bases between. Germline lookup yields CDR1 SGHRS and CDR2 YFSETQ. The CDR3 DNA is TGCGCCAGCAGCTTTCTCTGGGGACGGAGTCAAGAGACCCAGTACTTC. Its protein is CASSFLWGRSQETQYF. Together with reference TRBV5-1 and TRBJ2-5, the CDR3 gives the full variable domain: KAGVTQTPRYLIKTRGQQVTLSCSPISGHRSVSWYQQTPGQGLQFLFEYFSETQRNKGNFPGRFSGRQFSNSRSEMNVSTLELGDSALYLCASSFLWGRSQETQYFGPGTRLLVL.

The gene calls are TRBV6-1 and TRBJ2-7, with 10 positions matching TRBD2. Per germline, CDR1 MNHNS and CDR2 SASEGT. Trimming cost V 6 bases and J 4 bases; bases outside gene matches: 6. The CDR3 has 14 amino acids. The CDR3 reads CASREPGLAYEQYF. The CDR3 DNA reads TGTGCCAGCAGGGAACCGGGACTAGCGTACGAGCAGTACTTC.